A selection of T cell receptor beta chains follows, all from one sample in a study of blood T cell repertoires in COVID-19. Profiled with immunoSEQ multiplex PCR; TCRdb holds only in-frame clones, not every one. This table has under 250,000 clones, 80% to 95% appearing once. The sample taken for sequencing was peripheral blood. Source of these receptors: a man aged 55 to 70 with COVID-19, enrolled during active disease. CDR3s include the opening cysteine and the closing phenylalanine or tryptophan.

V gene: TRBV10-3
J gene: TRBJ2-1
CDR3 protein: CAISLGGAGEQFF

V gene: TRBV5-4
J gene: TRBJ1-3
CDR3 protein: CASSATTGTNTIYF

V gene: TRBV7-3
J gene: TRBJ2-2
CDR3 protein: CASSFQGATGELFF

V gene: TRBV2
J gene: TRBJ1-5
CDR3 protein: CASSVQGANQPQHF

V gene: TRBV3-1/TRBV3-2
J gene: TRBJ1-3
CDR3 protein: CASSQVRNSGNTIYF

V gene: TRBV4-2
J gene: TRBJ1-2
CDR3 protein: CASSQAQQFNYGYTF

V gene: TRBV5-4
J gene: TRBJ2-3
CDR3 protein: CASSLDGQGASTDTQYF

V gene: TRBV5-1
J gene: TRBJ2-7
CDR3 protein: CASSQRKWTSGSYEQYF

V gene: TRBV28
J gene: TRBJ1-6
CDR3 protein: CASSPRQGISPLHF

V gene: TRBV10-1
J gene: TRBJ2-1
CDR3 protein: CASSGTSGGAGNEQFF

V gene: TRBV6-1
J gene: TRBJ2-1
CDR3 protein: CASSNGQGASNEQFF

V gene: TRBV6-5
J gene: TRBJ1-1
CDR3 protein: CASRMDRVNTEAFF

V gene: TRBV7-2
J gene: TRBJ1-2
CDR3 protein: CASSPGHNYGYTF

V gene: TRBV11-1
J gene: TRBJ2-7
CDR3 protein: CASSVGQSSYEQYF

V gene: TRBV30
J gene: TRBJ2-3
CDR3 protein: CAWSVSLRWDTQYF

V gene: TRBV3-1/TRBV3-2
J gene: TRBJ1-2
CDR3 protein: CASSLQGFGYTF

V gene: TRBV27
J gene: TRBJ1-4
CDR3 protein: CASSPQGRWGTNEKLFF

V gene: TRBV7-9
J gene: TRBJ2-2
CDR3 protein: CASRHNVNTGELFF

V gene: TRBV10-3
J gene: TRBJ2-7
CDR3 protein: CAITPGQGSYEQYF

V gene: TRBV3-1/TRBV3-2
J gene: TRBJ1-2
CDR3 protein: CASSHPAGALDYGYTF

V gene: TRBV7-9
J gene: TRBJ2-3
CDR3 protein: CASSLGTGRVTDTQYF

V gene: TRBV28
J gene: TRBJ1-1
CDR3 protein: CASSLTDRNTEAFF

V gene: TRBV6-5
J gene: TRBJ1-5
CDR3 protein: CASKGQSNQPQHF

V gene: TRBV7-9
J gene: TRBJ1-2
CDR3 protein: CASSSGGQENYGYTF

V gene: TRBV14
J gene: TRBJ2-1
CDR3 protein: CASSHRLAGDIYNEQFF

V gene: TRBV7-9
J gene: TRBJ1-4
CDR3 protein: CASTAGTENEKLFF

V gene: TRBV11-3
J gene: TRBJ2-1
CDR3 protein: CASSPTPGQGSEQFF

V gene: TRBV7-2
J gene: TRBJ2-3
CDR3 protein: CASSLTGYTQYF

V gene: TRBV24-1
J gene: TRBJ2-3
CDR3 protein: CATSDSSGRAADTQYF

V gene: TRBV3-1/TRBV3-2
J gene: TRBJ1-2
CDR3 protein: CASSQGTGSYGYTF

V gene: TRBV4-2
J gene: TRBJ2-7
CDR3 protein: CASSQDTGGSYEQYF

V gene: TRBV27
J gene: TRBJ2-2
CDR3 protein: CASSSWTGTGELFF

V gene: TRBV20-1
J gene: TRBJ2-7
CDR3 protein: CSARQGREQYF